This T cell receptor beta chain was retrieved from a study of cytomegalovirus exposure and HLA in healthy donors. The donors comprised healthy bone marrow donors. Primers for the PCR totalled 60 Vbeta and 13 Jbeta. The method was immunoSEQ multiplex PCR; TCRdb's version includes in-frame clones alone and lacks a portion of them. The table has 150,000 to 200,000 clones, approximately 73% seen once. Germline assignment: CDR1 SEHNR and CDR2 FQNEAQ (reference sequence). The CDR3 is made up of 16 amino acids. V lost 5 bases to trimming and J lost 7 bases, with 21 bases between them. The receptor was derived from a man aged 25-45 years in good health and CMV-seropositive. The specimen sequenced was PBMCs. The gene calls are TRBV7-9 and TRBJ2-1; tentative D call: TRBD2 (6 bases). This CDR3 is CASSPPEGTLANEQFF. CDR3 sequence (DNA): TGTGCCAGCAGCCCCCCGGAGGGGACGCTAGCGAATGAGCAGTTCTTC.